A selection of T cell receptor beta chains follows, all from one sample in a study of T cells in Graves' hyperthyroidism and ophthalmopathy. One entry per CDR3 protein results from TCRdb running MiXCR on the multiplex PCR reads. The repertoire holds some 270,000 distinct CDR3 sequences, with 24% as singletons. Sequences were obtained from blood. The receptors were sampled from a woman between 40 and 55 years old with Graves' ophthalmopathy. The CDR3 runs from the conserved cysteine through the conserved F or W. A D gene is named only where the DNA matches it firmly. A row's size may be missing; if present it is once, few, many or a size class.

d_call,j_call,clone_size,v_call,cdr3_nt,cdr3_aa
-,TRBJ2-5,many,TRBV6-1,TGTGCCAGCAGTGAACTATCGAGGATCAGAGGAGAGACCCAGTACTTC,CASSELSRIRGETQYF
TRBD2,TRBJ2-7,few,TRBV27,TGTGCCAGCGGTATCGCAGCGGGAGGGCCATACGAGCAGTACTTC,CASGIAAGGPYEQYF
TRBD1,TRBJ2-2,many,TRBV18,TGTGCCAGCTCAGACCCGGGACAGGGAATGGTCGGGGAGCTGTTTTTT,CASSDPGQGMVGELFF
TRBD1,TRBJ2-7,many,TRBV19,TGTGCCAGTAGTATTCAAGGGGGCTCTGACTACGAGCAGTACTTC,CASSIQGGSDYEQYF
-,TRBJ1-2,-,TRBV7-6,TGTGCCAGCAGCTTAGGGCGTGGCTACACCTTC,CASSLGRGYTF
-,TRBJ2-7,many,TRBV30,TGTGCCTGGAGTAAGGTGGGGTACGAGCAGTACTTC,CAWSKVGYEQYF
TRBD1,TRBJ1-2,many,TRBV4-1,TGCGCCAGCAGCCTCTCTACTCCGGGACAGGGAAACTATGGCTACACCTTC,CASSLSTPGQGNYGYTF
-,TRBJ1-5,few,TRBV6-1,TGTGCCAGCAGTGGTATGGGGGGCTGGAGGCAGCCCCAGCATTTT,CASSGMGGWRQPQHF
TRBD1,TRBJ2-7,many,TRBV9,TGTGCCAGCAGCGTAGGCGGGACAGGTGTGTTCGAGCAGTACTTC,CASSVGGTGVFEQYF
-,TRBJ1-5,many,TRBV28,TGTGCCAGCAGTTCCTCCGGCGGCGGGTGGAGCAATCAGCCCCAGCATTTT,CASSSSGGGWSNQPQHF
-,TRBJ2-7,-,TRBV11-1,TGTGCCAGCAGCTTGATCGAGGAGGTCCACGAGCAGTCCTTC,CASSLIEEVHEQSF
TRBD1,TRBJ1-1,many,TRBV3-1,TGTGCCAGCAGCCGACAGGGTGGAGTCACTGAAGCTTTCTTT,CASSRQGGVTEAFF
TRBD1,TRBJ1-2,-,TRBV12-3/TRBV12-4,TGTGCCAGCATCGGGACAGGTGGCGGCTACATCTTC,CASIGTGGGYIF
TRBD1,TRBJ1-5,many,TRBV25-1,TGTGCCAGCAGTGAAGCAGGGGGAAGCAATCAGCCCCAGCATTTT,CASSEAGGSNQPQHF
TRBD1,TRBJ1-2,many,TRBV20-1,TGCAGTGCTAGACCGGGACAGCCAGGGAATTCTTATGGCTACACCTTC,CSARPGQPGNSYGYTF
-,TRBJ2-7,many,TRBV6-5,TGTGCCAGCATTAGTGCAGGGACCTACGAGCAGTACTTC,CASISAGTYEQYF
-,TRBJ1-5,many,TRBV4-1,TGCGCCAGCAGCCAAAGACCGGGACAATTCAATCAGCCCCAGCATTTT,CASSQRPGQFNQPQHF
TRBD2,TRBJ2-5,many,TRBV7-7,TGTGCTAGCAGCTATCGCCCGGGACTAGCGAGTCAAGAGACCCAGTACTTC,CASSYRPGLASQETQYF
-,TRBJ1-2,many,TRBV12-3/TRBV12-4,TGTGCCAGCAGTTTTCGGTTCTATGGCTACACCTTC,CASSFRFYGYTF
TRBD1,TRBJ2-5,many,TRBV11-2,TGTGCCAGCAGCCCACGGACAGGGTGGGAGGAGACCCAGTACTTC,CASSPRTGWEETQYF
-,TRBJ2-5,-,TRBV7-2,TGTGCCAGCAGCTTAGGGGTTAGTCAAGAGACCCAGTACTTC,CASSLGVSQETQYF
-,TRBJ2-7,many,TRBV7-9,TGTGCCAGCAGCTTAGCGGGAGAGTACGAGCAGTACTTC,CASSLAGEYEQYF
-,TRBJ1-2,many,TRBV28,TGTGCCAGCAGTGCAGGTTACTATGGCTACACCTTC,CASSAGYYGYTF
TRBD2,TRBJ2-7,many,TRBV12-3/TRBV12-4,TGTGCCAGCAGTTTAGGTCTAGCGGGAGTCCAGTACTTC,CASSLGLAGVQYF
-,TRBJ1-2,many,TRBV3-1,TGTGCCAGCAGCCACCTAAGCCGGGAGTACTATGGCTACACCTTC,CASSHLSREYYGYTF
-,TRBJ1-1,many,TRBV28,TGTGCCAGCAGTTTAGAGGTGGGGGCACTGGAAGCTTTCTTT,CASSLEVGALEAFF